The T cell receptor (beta chain) described here comes from a study of CD8 T cells in Susac syndrome. Random hexamers served to reverse transcribe roughly 0.45 to 1 ug RNA. Each CDR3 protein is one row after TCRdb ran MiXCR on the immunoSEQ multiplex PCR reads. The table records fewer than 80,000 distinct CDR3 sequences, just under 95% of them present only once. As concerns this clonotype: Antigen unknown.

The CDR3 length is 15 residues. The V end lost 5 bases, the J end lost 7 bases, and 21 bases lay between the germline ends. CDR1 is SEHNR and CDR2 is FQNEAQ in the germline V gene (reference sequence). Findings of the study overall: In its TCR sequencing and HLA analysis, the study acknowledged that the number of individuals was relatively small.

This clonotype was obtained from a human donor with multiple sclerosis. The rearrangement uses TRBV7-9 and TRBJ2-7; D might be TRBD1 (6 bases). Sequenced: CD8+ T cells from PBMCs. CDR3 in DNA: TGTGCCAGCAGCCCGCCGGGACAAGAATTAGGGGAGCAGTACTTC. It is translated as CASSPPGQELGEQYF.